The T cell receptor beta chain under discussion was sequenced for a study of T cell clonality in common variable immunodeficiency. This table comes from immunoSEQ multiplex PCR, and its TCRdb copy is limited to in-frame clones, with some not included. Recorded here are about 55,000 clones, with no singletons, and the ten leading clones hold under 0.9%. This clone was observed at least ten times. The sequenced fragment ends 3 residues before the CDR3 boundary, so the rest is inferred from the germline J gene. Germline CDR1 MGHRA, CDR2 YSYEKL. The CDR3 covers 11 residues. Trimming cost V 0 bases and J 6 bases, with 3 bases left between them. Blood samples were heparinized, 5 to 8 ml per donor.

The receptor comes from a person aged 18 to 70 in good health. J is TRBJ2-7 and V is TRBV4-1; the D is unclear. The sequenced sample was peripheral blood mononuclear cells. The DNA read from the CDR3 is TGCGCCAGCAGCCAAGAAGGCGAG. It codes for CASSQEGE. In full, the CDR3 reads CASSQEGEQYF.